This is a list of T cell receptor beta chains from one sample in a study of radiation and T cells in renal cell carcinoma. Profiling relied on immunoSEQ multiplex PCR, and the TCRdb table lists in-frame clones only, not all of them. The sample has about 130,000 clones, roughly 88% seen once. The sample in question was blood, obtained from a patient whose treatment included radiotherapy and nephrectomy. These TCRs come from a woman aged 45-59 years with renal cell carcinoma. Both conserved end residues are part of each CDR3. The order of the fields is CDR3 length, V gene, D gene, J gene, clone size, CDR3 DNA, CDR3 protein. The D gene is left open where the match is weak. Only some rows state a clone size, as once, few, many or a class for expanded clones.

>14|TRBV7-2|NA|TRBJ2-5|NA
TGTGCCAGCAGCTTAGCTGTGCTCGAGGAGACCCAGTACTTC
CASSLAVLEETQYF
>15|TRBV19|TRBD1|TRBJ1-2|few
TGTGCCAGTAGTGGGACAGGATACTTAGGGTATGGCTACACCTTC
CASSGTGYLGYGYTF
>15|TRBV29-1|NA|TRBJ2-2|NA
TGCAGCGTTGCGGGGGCGGATGGGGACACCGGGGAGCTGTTTTTT
CSVAGADGDTGELFF
>14|TRBV7-9|NA|TRBJ2-2|NA
TGTGCCAGCAGCTTTCCCGCGGGGCCCGGGGAGCTGTTTTTT
CASSFPAGPGELFF
>15|TRBV4-2|TRBD1|TRBJ1-2|NA
TGTGCCAGCAGCCACCTGGACAGGGGGCTCTATGGCTACACCTTC
CASSHLDRGLYGYTF
>14|TRBV5-4|NA|TRBJ2-3|NA
TGTGCCAGCAGCTTGGCGGGGGATCTAGATACGCAGTATTTT
CASSLAGDLDTQYF
>14|TRBV5-4|NA|TRBJ1-1|NA
TGTGCCAGCAGCTCTTTGACAGGGAACACTGAAGCTTTCTTT
CASSSLTGNTEAFF
>15|TRBV18|TRBD1|TRBJ1-6|NA
TGTGCCAGCTCACCCGGACAGGGCTATAATTCACCCCTCCACTTT
CASSPGQGYNSPLHF
>15|TRBV5-1|NA|TRBJ2-7|NA
TGCGCCAGCAGCCCAGGGACCGCCCACTCCTACGAGCAGTACTTC
CASSPGTAHSYEQYF
>14|TRBV6-1|NA|TRBJ1-6|NA
TGTGCCAGCTGCATTGAGGGGATCAATTCACCCCTCCACTTT
CASCIEGINSPLHF
>13|TRBV4-1|NA|TRBJ1-5|NA
TGCGCCAGCAGCCGCCAGGTTTCACAGCCCCAGCATTTT
CASSRQVSQPQHF